A single sample is the source of the 26 T cell receptor beta chains below, sequenced in a study of spatial heterogeneity in lung cancer. MiXCR was run by TCRdb on the 5' RACE reads, yielding one entry per CDR3 protein. The data show some 46,000 distinct CDR3 sequences, approximately 10% seen once. Time point meaning: blood at routine non-recurrence follow-up after resection. The sample was PBMCs, taken at follow-up. The receptors originated from a male donor with early-stage non-small cell lung cancer.

This clonotype came up many times. V and J are TRBV2 and TRBJ2-1; TRBD1 matches at 7 bases. Germline lookup yields CDR1 SNHLY and CDR2 FYNNEI. V shed 11 bases and J 10 bases; nucleotides not matched to a gene: 17. The CDR3 extends over 14 amino acids. CDR3 protein: CASDQGDLVVEQFF. DNA of the CDR3: TGTGCCTCGGACCAGGGGGATCTGGTCGTCGAGCAGTTCTTC.

This sequence joins TRBV4-3 and TRBJ2-2, with 9 nucleotides matching TRBD2. The ends lost 1 base at V and 6 bases at J; junction bases unmatched: 6. There are 16 residues in the CDR3. Germline loops: CDR1 LGHNA, CDR2 YSLEER. Here the CDR3 DNA reads TGCGCCAGCAGCCAAGGCGGGAGGGCCAGCGCCGGGGAGCTGTTTTTT. Translated: CASSQGGRASAGELFF.

This clonotype has a count of ten or more. The chain has TRBV6-5 and TRBJ1-2; D not certain. The V gene lost 2 bases and the J gene lost 2 bases, with 9 bases spanning the gap. From germline, CDR1 is MNHEY and CDR2 SVGAGI. The CDR3 is made up of 14 amino acids. The CDR3 region is CASSYGRTNYGYTF. The CDR3 DNA follows: TGTGCCAGCAGTTACGGTCGCACCAACTATGGCTACACCTTC.

This clonotype has ten or more counts. This rearrangement joins TRBV3-1 to TRBJ1-3; TRBD1 agrees at 8 bases. Germline CDR1 LGHDT, CDR2 YNNKEL (reference sequence). CDR3 length equals 15 residues. The trim removed 3 bases at V and 7 bases at J, leaving 8 bases unmatched. Here the CDR3 DNA reads TGTGCCAGCAGCCATAATGACAGGGGTACCAACACCATATATTTT. This translates into CASSHNDRGTNTIYF. Combining the CDR3 with reference TRBV3-1 and TRBJ1-3 gives the whole variable domain DTAVSQTPKYLVTQMGNDKSIKCEQNLGHDTMYWYKQDSKKFLKIMFSYNNKELIINETVPNRFSPKSPDKAHLNLHINSLELGDSAVYFCASSHNDRGTNTIYFGEGSWLTVV.

This clonotype showed up many times. The chain carries TRBV5-1 and TRBJ2-3; no definite D call. Trimming removed 4 bases at V and 10 bases at J, with 13 bases between. Germline V gives CDR1 SGHRS, CDR2 YFSETQ. This CDR3 contains 12 residues. The CDR3 loop reads CASSPYSGAQYF. CDR3 coding DNA: TGCGCCAGCAGCCCCTACTCCGGAGCGCAGTATTTT.

The chain is built from TRBV28 and TRBJ2-1; TRBD1 matches 11 bases. Germline V gives CDR1 MDHEN, CDR2 SYDVKM. The CDR3 runs to 16 residues. Trimming removed 4 bases from V and 8 bases from J; junction bases left unmatched: 10. The CDR3 DNA follows: TGTGCCAGCAGTTCCCTTCAGGACAGGGGGCAATATGAGCAGTTCTTC. This gives the protein CASSSLQDRGQYEQFF.

This clonotype was observed at least ten times. The V and J genes are TRBV29-1 and TRBJ2-2; D is tentatively TRBD1 or TRBD2 (6 bases each). This CDR3 region has 18 residues. Germline values: CDR1 SQVTM, CDR2 ANQGSEA. V was clipped by 4 bases and J by 0 bases, with 21 bases between them. CDR3 DNA sequence: TGCAGCGTTGGTGGGGGCCTTAGCGGTCTCGCGAACACCGGGGAGCTGTTTTTT. Translation: CSVGGGLSGLANTGELFF.

This clonotype was seen at least ten times. This chain links TRBV7-4 with TRBJ2-1, with D unresolved. The CDR3 sequence is 13 residues long. Germline V lookup: CDR1 SGHVT, CDR2 SQSDAQ. V lost 2 bases to trimming and J lost 8 bases, with 10 bases between them. This chain's CDR3 is CASSLRWADEQFF. The CDR3 nucleotides are TGTGCCAGCAGCTTACGGTGGGCAGATGAGCAGTTCTTC.

At least ten counts were recorded for this clonotype. The rearrangement joins TRBV18 to TRBJ2-7; 7 bases fit TRBD1. With 6 bases clipped from V and 3 bases from J, the junction kept 11 bases outside the gene matches. CDR1 is KGHSH, CDR2 LQKENI, per germline. This CDR3 is built from 15 residues. The CDR3 reads CASSPPRQGNYEQYF. The CDR3 DNA sequence: TGTGCCAGCTCCCCCCCGAGACAGGGAAACTACGAGCAGTACTTC.

The rearrangement uses TRBV7-6 and TRBJ2-5, with 12 bases that match TRBD2. This CDR3 spans 16 amino acids. J lost 1 base, V lost 2 bases, and 2 bases had no gene match. CDR1 and CDR2 from the germline V gene are SGHVS and FNYEAQ. DNA for the CDR3: TGTGCCAGCAGCTTAATGACTAGCGGGGGCCAAGAGACCCAGTACTTC. Translating it yields CASSLMTSGGQETQYF.

This clonotype was seen ten or more times. V is TRBV5-1 and J is TRBJ1-1, with 10 bases that match TRBD1. V lost 4 bases, J lost 11 bases, and 11 bases stayed unmatched. The CDR3 length is 14 residues. Germline CDR1 and CDR2: SGHRS and YFSETQ. CDR3 nucleotide sequence: TGCGCCAGCAGCGAACCGACAGGGGGCATGGTTGCTTTCTTT. Encoded protein: CASSEPTGGMVAFF.

Ten or more counts support this clonotype. The chain couples TRBV2 to TRBJ2-2, with D possibly TRBD1 on 6 matching bases. Germline V CDR1 and CDR2: SNHLY, FYNNEI. The CDR3 is made up of 14 amino acids. V shed 4 bases and J shed 1 base, with 7 bases lying between them. CDR3 protein: CASSVQGNTGELFF. The DNA of the CDR3 is TGTGCCAGCAGTGTACAGGGGAACACCGGGGAGCTGTTTTTT.

The table lists this clonotype with many counts. The CDR3 DNA is TGTGCCAGCAGCCAAGAGGGCCAGCGGGTAGCGAACACCGGGGAGCTGTTTTTT. Residues: CASSQEGQRVANTGELFF. The rearrangement joins TRBV4-2 to TRBJ2-2, with TRBD2 as a possible D gene (6 bases). This CDR3 spans 18 amino acids. Per the germline V gene, CDR1 is LGHNA and CDR2 is YNFKEQ. Trimming took off 0 bases at V and 0 bases at J, with 14 bases between the two ends.

This clonotype was counted ten times or more. The chain recombines TRBV3-1 with TRBJ2-1, with D possibly matching TRBD1 (5 bases). Trimming removed 3 bases at V and 4 bases at J, with 10 bases between. Germline V CDR1 and CDR2: LGHDT, YNNKEL (reference sequence). CDR3 length: 14 amino acids. The CDR3 DNA sequence: TGTGCCAGCAGCCATGAAGACAGATACAATGAGCAGTTCTTC. This encodes CASSHEDRYNEQFF.

The V gene is TRBV12-3 or TRBV12-4, the J gene TRBJ2-1; TRBD2 matches 12 bases. The CDR3 consists of 15 residues. The V gene end was trimmed by 5 bases and the J gene end by 3 bases; junction bases not matched to a gene: 2. In DNA form, the CDR3 reads TGTGCCAGCAGTCGGGGACTAGCGGGCTACAATGAGCAGTTCTTC. Translation: CASSRGLAGYNEQFF.

J is TRBJ1-4 and V is TRBV28; 10 bases are shared with TRBD1. Germline V gives CDR1 MDHEN, CDR2 SYDVKM. The CDR3 extends over 16 amino acids. Losses at the gene ends were 5 bases for V and 7 bases for J; bases not matched to a gene: 10. This CDR3 is CASSTRDRGDIEKLFF. The CDR3 nucleotides read TGTGCCAGCAGTACCCGGGACAGGGGTGATATTGAAAAACTGTTTTTT.

This clonotype was counted many times. The chain uses TRBV20-1 and TRBJ2-3; TRBD2 agrees at 10 bases. Germline values: CDR1 DFQATT, CDR2 SNEGSKA (reference sequence). J was trimmed by 3 bases and V by 6 bases; bases with no gene match: 12. The CDR3 totals 16 residues. CDR3: CSAHPGTSAKTDTQYF. The DNA of the CDR3 is TGCAGTGCGCATCCCGGGACTAGCGCCAAGACAGATACGCAGTATTTT.

The rearrangement links TRBV7-9 to TRBJ2-5; tentatively, D is TRBD2 (5 bases). This CDR3 region has 14 residues. Germline-derived CDR1 and CDR2 are SEHNR and FQNEAQ (reference sequence). The ends were cut back, 5 bases at V and 5 bases at J, with 15 bases in the middle. For the CDR3, the DNA is TGTGCCAGCAGCAGCTACTATGGAGGCGAGACCCAGTACTTC. Amino acid sequence: CASSSYYGGETQYF.

This clonotype has only a few counts. V gene TRBV7-9 combines with J gene TRBJ1-1, with 10 bases aligning to TRBD1. The V gene end was trimmed by 5 bases and the J gene end by 0 bases; junction bases not matched to a gene: 6. The CDR3 consists of 16 residues. CDR1 and CDR2 from the germline V gene are SEHNR and FQNEAQ (reference sequence). DNA for the CDR3: TGTGCCAGCAGCCTAGGGACAGGGGCCATGAACACTGAAGCTTTCTTT. Encoded protein: CASSLGTGAMNTEAFF.

This clonotype was observed many times. The chain joins TRBV6-6 to TRBJ1-5; 7 positions match TRBD1. The CDR3 has 13 amino acids. From germline, CDR1 is MNHNY and CDR2 SVGAGI (reference sequence). Unmatched junction bases numbered 3, after V lost 5 bases and J lost 5 bases. The CDR3 DNA reads TGTGCCAGCAGTCGTGACAGGGATCAGCCCCAGCATTTT. Protein sequence: CASSRDRDQPQHF.

This clonotype was detected many times. This sequence joins TRBV18 and TRBJ1-1; D uncertain. The germline V and J ends were trimmed by 3 bases and 5 bases, with 13 bases remaining between them. Germline assignment: CDR1 KGHSH and CDR2 LQKENI. The CDR3 is 14 residues long. DNA for the CDR3: TGTGCCAGCTCACCTGCCCCTCTAGGGACTGAAGCTTTCTTT. As protein: CASSPAPLGTEAFF.

This clonotype appeared a few times. Here the CDR3 DNA reads TGTGCCAGCAGCTTCGCGACCTATAGCAATCAGCCCCAGCATTTT. Translating it yields CASSFATYSNQPQHF. This chain uses TRBV7-2 with TRBJ1-5; no firm D call. Trimming took 3 bases from V and 0 from J, leaving 9 bases between them. The germline V gene encodes CDR1 SGHTA and CDR2 FQGNSA. The CDR3 runs to 15 residues.

This clonotype was picked up many times. The chain is built from TRBV6-2 or TRBV6-3 and TRBJ1-5; D is uncertain. Trimming shortened V by 5 bases and J by 7 bases, and 12 bases separated the two germline ends. CDR1 and CDR2 (germline): MNHEY, SVGEGT. The CDR3 length is 13 residues. The CDR3 nucleotides are TGTGCCAGCAGTAGTAGAGAGGGCCAGCCCCAGCATTTT. It is translated as CASSSREGQPQHF.

As concerns this clonotype: A much larger clone lies a single base off, so this may be a read error. This chain's CDR3 is CASSPHMNTEAFF. CDR3 nucleotides: TGTGCCAGCAGCCCCCACATGAACACTGAAGCTTTCTTT. The chain joins TRBV11-1 to TRBJ1-1; D not resolved. V lost 5 bases and J lost 0, with 7 bases in between. Germline CDR1 is SGHAT and CDR2 is FQDESV (reference sequence). The CDR3 is made up of 13 amino acids. Variable domain in full (rest from reference TRBV11-1 and TRBJ1-1): EAEVAQSPRYKITEKSQAVAFWCDPISGHATLYWYRQILGQGPELLVQFQDESVVDDSQLPKDRFSAERLKGVDSTLKIQPAELGDSAMYLCASSPHMNTEAFFGQGTRLTVV.

V usage is TRBV9 and J usage is TRBJ2-3, with no clear D. Germline V gene sequence: CDR1 SGDLS, CDR2 YYNGEE. There are 14 residues in the CDR3. Trimming removed 0 bases at V and 0 bases at J, with 5 bases between. The CDR3 coding sequence is TGTGCCAGCAGCGTAGACGGGAGCACAGATACGCAGTATTTT. It codes for CASSVDGSTDTQYF.

This rearrangement joins TRBV6-1 to TRBJ2-2; 7 bases are shared with TRBD1. CDR3 length: 17 residues. Trimming took 5 bases from V and 0 from J; bases not matched to a gene: 9. Germline CDR1 and CDR2: MNHNS and SASEGT. The CDR3 DNA is TGTGCCAGCAGTTCACTGACCGGGACAGCGAACACCGGGGAGCTGTTTTTT. Encoded protein: CASSSLTGTANTGELFF.